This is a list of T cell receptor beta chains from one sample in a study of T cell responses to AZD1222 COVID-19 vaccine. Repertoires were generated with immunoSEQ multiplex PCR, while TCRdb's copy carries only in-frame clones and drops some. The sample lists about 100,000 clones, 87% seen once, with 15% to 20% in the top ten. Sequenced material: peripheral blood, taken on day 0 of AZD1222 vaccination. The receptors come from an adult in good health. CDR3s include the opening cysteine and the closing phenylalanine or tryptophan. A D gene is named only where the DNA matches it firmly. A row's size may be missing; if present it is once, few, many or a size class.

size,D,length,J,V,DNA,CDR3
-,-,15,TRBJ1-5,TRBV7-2,TGTGCCAGCAGCTTAATATCGGACGCAAATCAGCCCCAGCATTTT,CASSLISDANQPQHF
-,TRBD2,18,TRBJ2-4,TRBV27,TGTGCCAGCAGTAGACAGGGACTAGCGGGAGGGTCGAAGAACATTCAGTACTTC,CASSRQGLAGGSKNIQYF
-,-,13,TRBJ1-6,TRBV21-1,TGTGCCAGCAGCAAAGCGGGGGATTCACCCCTCCACTTT,CASSKAGDSPLHF
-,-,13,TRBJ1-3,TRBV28,TGTGCCAGCAGTGGTTCTACGGGAAACACCATATATTTT,CASSGSTGNTIYF
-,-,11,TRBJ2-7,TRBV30,TGTGCCTGGAGTGTAGGATACGAGCAGTACTTC,CAWSVGYEQYF
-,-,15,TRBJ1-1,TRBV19,TGTGCCAGTAGTATTAAGGGGAGGCTGAACACTGAAGCTTTCTTT,CASSIKGRLNTEAFF
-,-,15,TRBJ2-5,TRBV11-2,TGTGCCAGCAGCTTAGCCGGTAGCAACCAAGAGACCCAGTACTTC,CASSLAGSNQETQYF
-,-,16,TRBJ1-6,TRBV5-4,TGTGCCAGCAGTCGCGAAAACGGGGCCTATAATTCACCCCTCCACTTT,CASSRENGAYNSPLHF
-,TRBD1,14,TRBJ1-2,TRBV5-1,TGCGCCAGCAGCTTGGAGGGACAGGGATTTGGCTACACCTTC,CASSLEGQGFGYTF
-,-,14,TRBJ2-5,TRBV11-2,TGTGCCAGCAGCTTAGTCGTAGGGCAAGAGACCCAGTACTTC,CASSLVVGQETQYF
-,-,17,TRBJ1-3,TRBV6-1,TGTGCCAGCAGTGAAGTTCAGCTAGAAAACTCTGGAAACACCATATATTTT,CASSEVQLENSGNTIYF
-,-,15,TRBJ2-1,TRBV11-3,TGTGCCAGCAGCTTGCGAGGGGGCTCCTACAATGAGCAGTTCTTC,CASSLRGGSYNEQFF
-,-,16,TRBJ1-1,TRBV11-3,TGTGCCAGCAGCCCGCATCGGGGGGACACGAACACTGAAGCTTTCTTT,CASSPHRGDTNTEAFF
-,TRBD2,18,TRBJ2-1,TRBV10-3,TGTGCCATCAGTGAGTCAGGAGCTAGCGGGGGTTCCTACAATGAGCAGTTCTTC,CAISESGASGGSYNEQFF
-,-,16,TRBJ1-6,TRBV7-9,TGTGCCAGCAGCTTAGCTCCGGCTATCTACAATTCACCCCTCCACTTT,CASSLAPAIYNSPLHF
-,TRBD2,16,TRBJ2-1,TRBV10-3,TGTGCCATCAGTGAGGCATCTAGCGGGAGAGGCAATGAGCAGTTCTTC,CAISEASSGRGNEQFF
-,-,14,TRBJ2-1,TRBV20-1,TGCAGTGCTAGTTGGGTAGGGGGGTACAATGAGCAGTTCTTC,CSASWVGGYNEQFF
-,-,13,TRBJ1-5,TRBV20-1,TGCAGTGCTAGTGGGCAGGAGCATCAGCCCCAGCATTTT,CSASGQEHQPQHF
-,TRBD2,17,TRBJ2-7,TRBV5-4,TGTGCCAGCAGCTTGTTCTCGCTAGCGGGAGGGCTATACGAGCAGTACTTC,CASSLFSLAGGLYEQYF
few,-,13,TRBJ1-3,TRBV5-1,TGCGCCAGCAGGGGGAGCTCTGGAAACACCATATATTTT,CASRGSSGNTIYF
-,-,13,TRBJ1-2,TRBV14,TGTGCCAGCAGCCAAGGGGCAGGGCATGGCTACACCTTC,CASSQGAGHGYTF
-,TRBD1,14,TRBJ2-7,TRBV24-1,TGTGCCACCAGTGAAACGGGACAGGCCTACGAGCAGTACTTC,CATSETGQAYEQYF
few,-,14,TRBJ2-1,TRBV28,TGTGCCAGCACGATAGAGCCCTCCTACAATGAGCAGTTCTTC,CASTIEPSYNEQFF
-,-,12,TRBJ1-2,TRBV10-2,TGCGCCAGCAGTGAGCTCGCCTATGGCTACACCTTC,CASSELAYGYTF
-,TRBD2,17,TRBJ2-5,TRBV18,TGTGCCAGCTCACCCTGGACTAGCGGGGAGGCCCAAGAGACCCAGTACTTC,CASSPWTSGEAQETQYF
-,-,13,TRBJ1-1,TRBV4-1,TGCGCCAGCAGCCAAGAGGGCGGGATTGAAGCTTTCTTT,CASSQEGGIEAFF
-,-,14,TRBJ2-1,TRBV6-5,TGTGCCAGCCAAATAGTAGCGGAGGCGGATGAGCAGTTCTTC,CASQIVAEADEQFF
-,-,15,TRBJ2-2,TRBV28,TGTGCCAGCACAAGGGAGTTCATTTATTCCGGGGAGCTGTTTTTT,CASTREFIYSGELFF
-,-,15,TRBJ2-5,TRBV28,TGTGCCAGCAGTCATACCGGGACAAGGTGGGAGACCCAGTACTTC,CASSHTGTRWETQYF
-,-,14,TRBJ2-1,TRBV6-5,TGTGCCAGCAGTTACTCCGGCCAGCGGATTGAGCAGTTCTTC,CASSYSGQRIEQFF
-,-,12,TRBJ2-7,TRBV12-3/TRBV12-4,TGTGCCAGCAGTCCCCGGAAGTACGAGCAGTACTTC,CASSPRKYEQYF
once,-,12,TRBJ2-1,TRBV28,TGTGCCAGCGTAGCGCTAAACAATGAGCAGTTCTTC,CASVALNNEQFF
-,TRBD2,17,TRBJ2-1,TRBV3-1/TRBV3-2,TGTGCCAGCAGCCAAGTTGCGGGAGGGATTTCCTACAATGAGCAGTTCTTC,CASSQVAGGISYNEQFF
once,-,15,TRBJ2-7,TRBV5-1,TGCGCCAGCAGCGCTCTACGGGGAGTTATGGAGGAGCAGTACTTC,CASSALRGVMEEQYF
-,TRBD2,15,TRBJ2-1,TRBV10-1,TGCGCCAGCAGTGAAGCGGGGAGGGAATACAATGAGCAGTTCTTC,CASSEAGREYNEQFF
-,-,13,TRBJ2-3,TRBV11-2,TGTGCCAGCCTTCTTTCCCCCAAACTATTGCAGTATTTT,CASLLSPKLLQYF